This entry concerns a single T cell receptor beta chain. Antigen: not known. 60 Vbeta and 13 Jbeta primers were used in PCR. The repertoire was sequenced with immunoSEQ multiplex PCR; TCRdb's copy has only in-frame clones and lacks some. The sample has about 130,000 clones; around three quarters are singletons. The CDR3 runs 15 residues. Germline assignment: CDR1 MNHEY and CDR2 SVGAGI. The junction had 7 bases not matched to a gene; V was cut back by 2 bases and J by 5 bases. At the time of sampling, donors were nominally healthy, though unrecorded immune exposures were likely. The sample comes from a study of cytomegalovirus exposure and HLA in healthy donors. Study at large: The early release's HLA-typed donors yielded approximately 82 million unique TCRs.

Study observations and caveats: Per published accounts, TCR beta sequences correctly predicted the HLA-A and HLA-B alleles of most subjects. In a later analysis, specific HLA alleles were associated with 15,000 to 20,000 TCR beta sequences at a 0.05 false discovery rate.

This clonotype was obtained from an older woman in good health and CMV-seropositive. The specimen was PBMCs. This chain uses TRBV6-5 with TRBJ2-3, with 7 nucleotides matching TRBD1. CDR3 sequence reads: CASSYRGHEIDTQYF. The CDR3 region has the DNA TGTGCCAGCAGTTACAGGGGGCACGAAATAGATACGCAGTATTTT.